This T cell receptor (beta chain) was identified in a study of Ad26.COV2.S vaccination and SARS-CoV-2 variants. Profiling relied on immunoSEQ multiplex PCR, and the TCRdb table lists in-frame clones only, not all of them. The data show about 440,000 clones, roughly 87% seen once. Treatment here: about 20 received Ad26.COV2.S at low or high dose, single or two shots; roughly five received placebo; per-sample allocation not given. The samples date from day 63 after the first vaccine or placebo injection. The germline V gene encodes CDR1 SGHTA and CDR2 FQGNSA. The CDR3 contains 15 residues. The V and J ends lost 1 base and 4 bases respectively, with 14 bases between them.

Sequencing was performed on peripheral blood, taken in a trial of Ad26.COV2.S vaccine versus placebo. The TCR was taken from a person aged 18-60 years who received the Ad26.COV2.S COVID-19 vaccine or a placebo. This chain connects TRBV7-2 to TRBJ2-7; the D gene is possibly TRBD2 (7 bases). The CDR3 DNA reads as TGTGCCAGCAGCTTAGAGGGGGGGGGCCCGTACGAGCAGTACTTC. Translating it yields CASSLEGGGPYEQYF.